This T cell receptor beta chain comes out of a study of blood T cell repertoires in COVID-19 (dated by TCRdb to the early 2020s). Looking at the study overall: Collaborator samples came from the United States, Italy and Spain and covered acute and convalescent phases of COVID-19. Subjects who had been exposed to COVID-19, were actively infected with it, or had recovered from it provided the deeply sampled blood TCRbeta repertoires that made up the dataset. The repertoires were made available in a free public database intended to serve as a resource for research on the immune response to SARS-CoV-2. Samples were obtained from the ongoing ImmuneRACE study (first 160 participants) and from some 1,300 subjects provided by 6 global collaborators. Where available, HLA class I and class II types were taken from metadata supplied by the sample provider and were not determined by assay-based typing. The prospective study material was composed of cDNA or gDNA derived from T cells, B-cell-depleted T cells, or PBMCs. A de-identified subject ID, COVID-19 status, age in years and sex were almost always included in the sample metadata.

Each collaborating institution followed its own protocols to collect whole blood in K2EDTA tubes. Collaborator samples were shipped for TCRbeta analysis as frozen whole blood, isolated PBMCs, or DNA extracted from either sample type. For this clone: The clone's antigen remains unknown. Qualities for individual bases were not recorded, and no much larger clone is one base off. The same CDR3 is also encoded by other DNA sequences in this sample.

General findings and caveats noted by the study authors: The amount of clinical and demographic metadata varied by source and participant and was provided uncurated.

The CDR3 starts with the cysteine, ends with the phenylalanine, and has 14 residues. CDR3 DNA only is kept here, 42 bases in frame from base 1. Trimming costs V 1 base and J 0 bases, and their ends lie 7 bases apart. Reading the germline V gene gives CDR1 SGHTA and CDR2 FQGNSA. The immunoSEQ Assay, a bias-controlled multiplex PCR, was used to amplify TCRbeta CDR3 regions from genomic DNA. The study's processing was this. Within the assay, amplification of reference gene primers was used to estimate how many nucleated cells each sample contained. To quantify the absolute abundance of each unique TCRbeta CDR3 rearrangement, sequence reads were collapsed and filtered. For each sample, productive Simpson clonality was calculated as the square root of Simpson's diversity index across productive rearrangements. This is the immuneACCESS table as TCRdb keeps it, with only in-frame sequences that have V and J called. A part of the clones is gone; compared with another copy, unresolved V genes explain less than half, and the rest is unexplained. Clonal size and the V and J genes are those of that table, whereas D and trimming came from the DNA. The sample records about 210,000 clones, roughly four fifths of which are singletons. The ten largest make up over 9.5% of the sample.

This clonotype was sampled from a woman in her forties with acute or convalescent COVID-19. The sequenced material came from peripheral blood. The chain uses TRBV7-2 and TRBJ2-7, with TRBD2 as a weak D call on 5 bases. The CDR3 protein: CASSLGGLSYEQYF. In nucleotide form, the sequence is TGTGCCAGCAGCTTAGGCGGGCTCTCCTACGAGCAGTACTTC.